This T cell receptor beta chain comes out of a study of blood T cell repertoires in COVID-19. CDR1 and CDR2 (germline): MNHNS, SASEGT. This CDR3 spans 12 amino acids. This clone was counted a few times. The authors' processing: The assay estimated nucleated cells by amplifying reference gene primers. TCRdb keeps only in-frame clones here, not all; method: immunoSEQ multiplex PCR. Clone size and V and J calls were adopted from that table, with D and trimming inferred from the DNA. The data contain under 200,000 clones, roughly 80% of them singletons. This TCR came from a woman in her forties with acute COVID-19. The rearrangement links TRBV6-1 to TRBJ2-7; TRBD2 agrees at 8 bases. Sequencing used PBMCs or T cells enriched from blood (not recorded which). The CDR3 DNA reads TGTGCCAGCAGTGAAGGAAGCGGGAGACGGGACGTC. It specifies CASSEGSGRRDV.